Listed here are 12 T cell receptor beta chains from one sample, sequenced in a study of CD8+CD57+ T cells in acquired aplastic anemia. All patients picked for sequencing had shown, by flow cytometry, an expansion of CD8+CD57+ cells. Template material for TCR beta VDJ and CDR3 profiling consisted of genomic DNA. From the reads, TCRdb called clonotypes with MiXCR, one entry per CDR3 protein. The sample contains approximately 190,000 distinct CDR3 sequences, nearly 50% of which appear only once. Sequencing was performed on sorted CD4+, CD8+, or CD8+CD57+ T cells (not recorded which) from PBMCs. These receptors all come from a human donor with aplastic anemia.

The rearrangement uses TRBV19 and TRBJ1-1, with 7 bases aligning to TRBD1. From germline, CDR1 is LNHDA and CDR2 SQIVND (reference sequence). CDR3 size: 14 residues. Trimming at V came to 5 bases and at J to 4 bases, leaving 7 bases not matched to a gene. The CDR3 DNA sequence: TGTGCCAGTAGTGACCGGACAGGACGCACTGAAGCTTTCTTT. Its protein is CASSDRTGRTEAFF. The full variable domain, completed using reference TRBV19 and TRBJ1-1, is DGGITQSPKYLFRKEGQNVTLSCEQNLNHDAMYWYRQDPGQGLRLIYYSQIVNDFQKGDIAEGYSVSREKKESFPLTVTSAQKNPTAFYLCASSDRTGRTEAFFGQGTRLTVV.

The chain couples TRBV9 to TRBJ1-2; D is uncertain. The CDR3 length is 15 residues. The germline V gene encodes CDR1 SGDLS and CDR2 YYNGEE. With 2 bases removed from V and 1 base from J, the gap between germline ends came to 12 bases. The CDR3 spells CASSVGQSLNYGYTF. The CDR3 nucleotides are TGTGCCAGCAGCGTTGGGCAGAGCCTTAACTATGGCTACACCTTC.

V and J are TRBV24-1 and TRBJ2-7, with D perhaps assigned TRBD1 or TRBD2 (5 bases each). From germline, CDR1 is KGHDR and CDR2 SFDVKD. The V end lost 7 bases, the J end lost 6 bases, and 24 bases lay between the germline ends. The CDR3 has 16 residues. DNA for the CDR3: TGTGCCACCAGGAACGGAGGCGGGCAGGGACCCCGCGAGCAGTACTTC. Protein product: CATRNGGGQGPREQYF.

J is TRBJ1-1 and V is TRBV14; D is unresolved. The germline V gene has CDR1 SGHDN and CDR2 FVKESK. Trimming cost V 2 bases and J 6 bases, with 7 bases left between them. The CDR3 is made up of 12 amino acids. The CDR3 DNA follows: TGTGCCAGCAGCCAAAGTAAGGCTGAAGCTTTCTTT. It encodes CASSQSKAEAFF.

Points on this clonotype: This may stem from a read error, because a much larger clone lies one nucleotide away. This chain links TRBV11-2 with TRBJ2-1, with D possibly TRBD2 on 5 matching bases. The CDR3 consists of 16 residues. Germline values: CDR1 SGHAT, CDR2 FQNNGV. Trimming stripped 1 base from V and 6 bases from J, with 16 bases between. The CDR3 loop is CASSLGGSGLCNEQFF. The CDR3 DNA is TGTGCCAGCAGCTTAGGAGGGAGTGGGCTATGCAATGAGCAGTTCTTC.

The chain recombines TRBV7-9 with TRBJ2-7; D ambiguous. With 4 bases removed from V and 3 bases from J, the gap between germline ends came to 7 bases. Germline lookup yields CDR1 SEHNR and CDR2 FQNEAQ (reference sequence). The CDR3 extends over 12 amino acids. The CDR3 protein is CASSWRNYEQYF. The CDR3 DNA reads TGTGCCAGCAGCTGGCGGAACTACGAGCAGTACTTC. Drawing the rest from reference TRBV7-9 and TRBJ2-7, the complete variable domain is DTGVSQNPRHKITKRGQNVTFRCDPISEHNRLYWYRQTLGQGPEFLTYFQNEAQLEKSRLLSDRFSAERPKGSFSTLEIQRTEQGDSAMYLCASSWRNYEQYFGPGTRLTVT.

The J gene is TRBJ2-7, the V gene TRBV19; 8 nucleotides line up with TRBD2. V shed 1 base and J 4 bases; nucleotides not matched to a gene: 9. Germline CDR1 reads LNHDA; CDR2 reads SQIVND (reference sequence). This CDR3 comprises 16 residues. The CDR3 bases are TGTGCCAGTAGTATAGGTCTACCCGGGAGGGGGTACGAGCAGTACTTC. Its translation: CASSIGLPGRGYEQYF.

The chain uses TRBV19 and TRBJ2-5, with a possible D match to TRBD1 (6 bases). Germline V gives CDR1 LNHDA, CDR2 SQIVND (reference sequence). V lost 6 bases to trimming and J lost 2 bases, with 10 bases between them. The CDR3 totals 13 residues. DNA for the CDR3: TGTGCCAGTAGAACGGACAGTCAAGAGACCCAGTACTTC. Protein: CASRTDSQETQYF. Filled out from reference TRBV19 and TRBJ2-5, the complete variable domain reads DGGITQSPKYLFRKEGQNVTLSCEQNLNHDAMYWYRQDPGQGLRLIYYSQIVNDFQKGDIAEGYSVSREKKESFPLTVTSAQKNPTAFYLCASRTDSQETQYFGPGTRLLVL.

In regard to this clonotype: This may come from a read error, since a much larger clone is one base off. The rearrangement uses TRBV19 and TRBJ2-1; 7 bases agree with TRBD2. There are 16 residues in the CDR3. CDR1 LNHDA and CDR2 SQIVND come from the germline V gene (reference sequence). The CDR3 DNA is TGTGCCGGTAGTGACCGACTAGCTGGGGGCTACAATGAGCAGTTCTTC. Amino acid sequence: CAGSDRLAGGYNEQFF.

The chain combines TRBV24-1 with TRBJ2-5; 8 bases line up with TRBD1. Germline CDR1 reads KGHDR; CDR2 reads SFDVKD. After removal of 4 bases from V and 2 bases from J, the junction contained 8 bases not matched to a gene. The CDR3 sequence is 16 residues long. CDR3 bases: TGTGCCACCAGTGACCTATCCGGGACAGGACAAGAGACCCAGTACTTC. Its protein product is CATSDLSGTGQETQYF.

V usage is TRBV19 and J usage is TRBJ1-2, with 8 bases fitting TRBD1. CDR1 LNHDA and CDR2 SQIVND come from the germline V gene (reference sequence). V lost 5 bases to trimming and J lost 8 bases; unmatched junction nucleotides: 10. This CDR3 comprises 14 residues. CDR3 amino acids: CASSGSQGASGYTF. The DNA for the CDR3 is TGTGCCAGTAGTGGGAGTCAGGGGGCGTCGGGCTACACCTTC.

The chain has TRBV7-8 and TRBJ1-3; D call uncertain. V was pared by 4 bases and J by 7 bases, with 11 bases between. CDR1 and CDR2 (germline): SGHVS, FQNEAQ. The CDR3 sequence is 13 residues long. CDR3 residues: CASSSNPGNTIYF. The CDR3 nucleotides read TGTGCCAGCAGCTCAAATCCCGGGAACACCATATATTTT.